Shown below are 10 T cell receptor beta chains from a single sample sequenced in a study of high-grade serous ovarian cancer treatment subgroups. Generated by immunoSEQ multiplex PCR, the TCRdb table keeps only in-frame clones and is missing some. The sample shows roughly 15,000 clones, 86% of them seen only once. Tumor samples were obtained before definitive surgery or chemotherapy. The specimen was tumor tissue. These receptors were taken from a human donor with high-grade serous ovarian cancer.

This clone was detected only once. V usage is TRBV7-9 and J usage is TRBJ2-7; D is uncertain. The CDR3 has 15 amino acids. Germline CDR1 and CDR2: SEHNR and FQNEAQ (reference sequence). Deletions cut 5 bases from V and 3 bases from J, with 17 bases between. The CDR3 region is CASSPESGNIYEQYF. DNA for the CDR3: TGTGCCAGCAGCCCCGAGTCAGGCAACATCTACGAGCAGTACTTC.

This rearrangement joins TRBV5-1 to TRBJ2-5; 7 nucleotides line up with TRBD2. V shed 2 bases and J 2 bases; nucleotides not matched to a gene: 6. The germline V gene has CDR1 SGHRS and CDR2 YFSETQ. The CDR3 has 15 amino acids. The CDR3 is CASSLVGGFQETQYF. The CDR3 region has the DNA TGCGCCAGCAGCTTAGTGGGGGGGTTTCAAGAGACCCAGTACTTC.

V usage is TRBV10-2 and J usage is TRBJ2-1; possible D gene TRBD2, 6 bases. The CDR3 consists of 15 residues. From germline, CDR1 is WSHSY and CDR2 SAAADI. V was trimmed by 5 bases and J by 3 bases, leaving 14 bases between them. This CDR3 is CASSLAGSHYNEQFF. The CDR3 DNA reads TGCGCCAGCAGTCTCGCGGGGTCTCACTACAATGAGCAGTTCTTC.

The chain recombines TRBV7-9 with TRBJ1-1; D not certain. V shed 5 bases and J shed 5 bases, with 9 bases lying between them. Germline V gene data show CDR1 as SEHNR and CDR2 as FQNEAQ (reference sequence). This CDR3 has 12 residues. CDR3 protein: CASSPERTEAFF. The CDR3 DNA sequence: TGTGCCAGCAGCCCGGAAAGGACTGAAGCTTTCTTT.

This sequence joins TRBV9 and TRBJ2-3, with 9 positions matching TRBD1. Germline CDR1 reads SGDLS; CDR2 reads YYNGEE. J lost 3 bases, V lost 0 bases, and 2 bases had no gene match. The CDR3 length is 15 residues. CDR3 amino acids: CASSVDGQGTDTQYF. The CDR3 nucleotides read TGTGCCAGCAGCGTAGATGGACAGGGGACAGATACGCAGTATTTT.

This clone was observed a few times. V is TRBV30 and J is TRBJ1-5; 8 bases map to TRBD1. This CDR3 is 16 amino acids long. CDR1 GTSNPN and CDR2 SVGIG come from the germline V gene (reference sequence). The V segment lost 1 base and the J segment 0 bases; nucleotides outside the gene matches: 5. Here the CDR3 DNA reads TGTGCCTGGAGTGCGGGACAGGCCTATAGCAATCAGCCCCAGCATTTT. Translation: CAWSAGQAYSNQPQHF.

The rearrangement uses TRBV6-1 and TRBJ1-2; tentative D call: TRBD1 (5 bases). This CDR3 contains 15 residues. CDR1 and CDR2 (germline): MNHNS, SASEGT. The V gene lost 7 bases and the J gene lost 4 bases, with 19 bases spanning the gap. The CDR3 spells CASTEGIPSGYGYTF. The CDR3 region has the DNA TGTGCCAGCACCGAGGGGATCCCCAGCGGCTATGGCTACACCTTC.

This sequence joins TRBV6-6 and TRBJ2-7; TRBD2 is a possible D gene (6 bases). CDR3 length equals 15 residues. Germline lookup yields CDR1 MNHNY and CDR2 SVGAGI (reference sequence). The V end lost 6 bases, the J end lost 5 bases, and 20 bases lay between the germline ends. The CDR3 DNA reads as TGTGCCAGCAGGTACGGGGCGGAGGGCTACGACGAGCAGTACTTC. This translates into CASRYGAEGYDEQYF.

V and J are TRBV11-2 and TRBJ2-5; D unclear. The germline gives CDR1 SGHAT, CDR2 FQNNGV. This CDR3 has 15 residues. V lost 5 bases and J 7 bases, leaving 20 bases between the germline ends. In nucleotides, the CDR3 is TGTGCCAGCAGCGAACAGCACTTAGAAATTGGGACCCAGTACTTC. Its protein is CASSEQHLEIGTQYF.

The V gene is TRBV5-1, the J gene TRBJ2-1; D may be TRBD1 (5 bases). CDR1 is SGHRS, CDR2 YFSETQ, per germline. This CDR3 contains 16 residues. V shed 4 bases and J shed 4 bases, with 18 bases lying between them. The CDR3 loop is CASSGSQGNMYNEQFF. CDR3 bases: TGCGCCAGCAGCGGCTCGCAGGGTAACATGTACAATGAGCAGTTCTTC.